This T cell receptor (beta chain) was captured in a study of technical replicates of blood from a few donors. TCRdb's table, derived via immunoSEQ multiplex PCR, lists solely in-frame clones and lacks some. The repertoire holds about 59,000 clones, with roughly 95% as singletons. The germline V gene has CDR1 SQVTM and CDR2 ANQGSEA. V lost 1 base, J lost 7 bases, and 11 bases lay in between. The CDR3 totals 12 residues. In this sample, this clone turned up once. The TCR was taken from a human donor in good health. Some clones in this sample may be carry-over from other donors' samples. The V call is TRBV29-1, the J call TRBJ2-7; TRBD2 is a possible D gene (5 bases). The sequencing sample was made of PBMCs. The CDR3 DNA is TGCAGCGTTGAAGCCCCCCCGGGAGAGCAGTACTTC. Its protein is CSVEAPPGEQYF.